The 15 T cell receptor beta chains given below trace back to one sample, sequenced in a study of a mutant IDH1 vaccine in newly diagnosed glioma. These TCRs are of unknown antigen specificity. Using immunoSEQ multiplex PCR, the repertoire was profiled, and TCRdb retains in-frame clones only, with some absent. Among some 33,000 clones, roughly 80% were seen once, and the ten largest hold about 10%. Time point here: week 35, safety follow-up. Vaccinated patients received 300 ug of mutant IDH1 20-mer peptide per dose, with topical imiquimod. The sequencing here drew on PBMCs, taken from a glioma patient whose treatment included an IDH1 peptide vaccine. These receptors all stem from a woman in her 30s with glioma. Some clones in this sample may be carry-over from other donors' samples.

The genes are TRBV6-1 and TRBJ2-2; TRBD1 is a possible D gene (5 bases). The V end lost 9 bases, the J end lost 0 bases, and 14 bases lay between the germline ends. The CDR3 has 15 residues. Per the germline V gene, CDR1 is MNHNS and CDR2 is SASEGT. The CDR3 loop reads CASLLGVSNTGELFF. The CDR3 nucleotides read TGTGCCAGTCTGCTAGGGGTGTCGAACACCGGGGAGCTGTTTTTT.

The chain has TRBV4-1 and TRBJ1-1; a possible D gene is TRBD1 (6 bases). V gave up 1 base and J gave up 1 base, with 10 bases separating them. This CDR3 spans 15 amino acids. Germline assignment: CDR1 MGHRA and CDR2 YSYEKL. CDR3 coding DNA: TGCGCCAGCAGCCAAGGGACAGACCCGAACACTGAAGCTTTCTTT. Its translation is CASSQGTDPNTEAFF.

V gene TRBV5-4 combines with J gene TRBJ2-1; 13 nucleotides align to TRBD2. V shed 0 bases and J 7 bases; nucleotides not matched to a gene: 1. The CDR3 is made up of 15 amino acids. CDR1 and CDR2 from the germline V gene are SGHNT and YYREEE (reference sequence). CDR3 protein: CASSLGLAGGNEQFF. DNA for the CDR3: TGTGCCAGCAGCTTGGGACTAGCGGGAGGTAATGAGCAGTTCTTC. The full variable domain, in which reference TRBV5-4 and TRBJ2-1 provide the parts outside the CDR3, is ETGVTQSPTHLIKTRGQQVTLRCSSQSGHNTVSWYQQALGQGPQFIFQYYREEENGRGNFPPRFSGLQFPNYSSELNVNALELDDSALYLCASSLGLAGGNEQFFGPGTRLTVL.

The V gene is TRBV10-2, the J gene TRBJ2-7; D is unclear. Per the germline V gene, CDR1 is WSHSY and CDR2 is SAAADI. The CDR3 has 14 amino acids. V shed 8 bases and J shed 1 base, with 15 bases lying between them. In DNA form, the CDR3 reads TGCGCCAGCGGTTCGCTGGACCTTTCCTACGAGCAGTACTTC. Translating it yields CASGSLDLSYEQYF.

A few counts support this clone. CDR3 coding DNA: TGTGCCAGCAGCTCTGGGGGCAGGGTCGACTATGGCTACACCTTC. Translated, it gives CASSSGGRVDYGYTF. The V gene is TRBV5-4, the J gene TRBJ1-2, with a possible D match to TRBD1 (6 bases). Germline CDR1 SGHNT, CDR2 YYREEE (reference sequence). Deletions cut 3 bases from V and 3 bases from J, with 15 bases between. This CDR3 comprises 15 residues.

The V call is TRBV18, the J call TRBJ2-3; the D is unclear. Germline lookup yields CDR1 KGHSH and CDR2 LQKENI. V dropped 4 bases and J dropped 1 base, with 9 bases sitting between them. The CDR3 has 14 residues. CDR3 protein: CASSRAGRTDTQYF. DNA for the CDR3: TGTGCCAGCTCACGGGCCGGGCGCACAGATACGCAGTATTTT.

The chain's CDR3 is CASSAPDRGDGELFF. Written as DNA, the CDR3 is TGTGCCAGCAGCGCACCGGACAGGGGGGACGGGGAGCTGTTTTTT. The rearrangement links TRBV9 to TRBJ2-2; 10 nucleotides match TRBD1. CDR1 is SGDLS, CDR2 YYNGEE, per germline. The CDR3 sequence is 15 residues long. Trimming removed 3 bases from V and 7 bases from J; junction bases left unmatched: 6.

The rearrangement uses TRBV2 and TRBJ2-5, with D possibly being TRBD1 (5 bases). The CDR3 consists of 14 residues. V was clipped by 1 base and J by 4 bases, with 10 bases between them. The V gene's germline CDR1 is SNHLY and CDR2 FYNNEI. For the CDR3, the DNA is TGTGCCAGCAGTGAAGACAGGTGGGCAGAGACCCAGTACTTC. It yields the protein CASSEDRWAETQYF.

The chain uses TRBV7-6 and TRBJ2-5; D perhaps matches TRBD2 (5 bases). Trimming left V 1 base short and J 5 bases short, with 8 bases between. The CDR3 consists of 13 residues. Germline-derived CDR1 and CDR2 are SGHVS and FNYEAQ. The CDR3 nucleotides are TGTGCCAGCAGCTTAGAGCGCGGGGAGACCCAGTACTTC. Translation: CASSLERGETQYF.

The chain recombines TRBV28 with TRBJ2-5; TRBD2 matches 7 bases. V was pared by 1 base and J by 3 bases, with 11 bases of the junction left unmatched. The CDR3 contains 17 residues. CDR1 is MDHEN and CDR2 is SYDVKM in the germline V gene. CDR3 amino acids: CASSLLAGARFEETQYF. CDR3 in DNA: TGTGCCAGCAGTTTATTGGCGGGAGCCCGATTTGAAGAGACCCAGTACTTC.

V gene TRBV6-5 combines with J gene TRBJ2-7, with 8 bases aligning to TRBD1. The CDR3 consists of 14 residues. Germline V gene lookup returns CDR1 MNHEY and CDR2 SVGAGI. V shed 4 bases, J shed 0 bases, and the junction held 2 bases outside the gene matches. The DNA of the CDR3 is TGTGCCAGCAGTTTCGGACAGGGCTCCTACGAGCAGTACTTC. Its protein product is CASSFGQGSYEQYF.

V is TRBV11-2 and J is TRBJ2-7; D tentatively reads TRBD1 or TRBD2 (7 bases each). Germline V lookup: CDR1 SGHAT, CDR2 FQNNGV. Trimming removed 1 base at V and 4 bases at J, with 17 bases between. This CDR3 has 16 amino acids. Here the CDR3 reads CASSLGIRGGPYEQYF. The CDR3 DNA sequence: TGTGCCAGCAGCTTAGGGATCAGGGGGGGCCCTTACGAGCAGTACTTC.

This clone was counted a few times. The chain carries TRBV11-2 and TRBJ2-4; D is ambiguous. This CDR3 comprises 14 residues. V lost 4 bases to trimming and J lost 0 bases, with 7 bases between them. Germline CDR1 is SGHAT and CDR2 is FQNNGV. As DNA, the CDR3 is TGTGCCAGCAGCTCTAGATTAGCCAAAAACATTCAGTACTTC. It codes for CASSSRLAKNIQYF.

On this clone: A junction boundary mismatches the germline segment, possibly from a read error. The chain combines TRBV11-2 with TRBJ1-4; TRBD1 aligns across 7 bases. Germline assignment: CDR1 SGHAT and CDR2 FQNNGV. The CDR3 spans 14 residues. The CDR3 bases are TGTGCCAGCAGCGTAGACAGGGTTTGGGAAAAACTGTTTTTT. Translating it yields CASSVDRVWEKLFF.

The rearrangement joins TRBV6-5 to TRBJ1-1, with D maybe TRBD1 (5 bases). The CDR3 has 13 amino acids. V was cut by 5 bases and J by 10 bases, with 17 bases left in between. Germline V lookup: CDR1 MNHEY, CDR2 SVGAGI. The CDR3: CASSTSQGRIAFF. The CDR3 bases are TGTGCCAGCAGTACCTCCCAGGGAAGAATAGCTTTCTTT.